A selection of T cell receptor beta chains follows, all from one sample in a study of shared clonotypes between healthy human individuals. Produced via immunoSEQ multiplex PCR; TCRdb's table is partial and in-frame only. The sample contains about 2.3 million clones, about 90% of which appear only once. The sample taken for sequencing was naive CD4+ T cells from PBMCs. These receptors originate from a man between 18 and 29 years old in good health. Some clones in this sample may be carry-over from other donors' samples. Each CDR3 is given with its conserved first and last residue. The order of the fields is D gene, CDR3 length, clone size, V gene, J gene, CDR3 DNA, CDR3 protein. D genes are given only for firm matches. Clone size, where shown, is once, few, many, or a class for clones that have expanded.

D gene: TRBD1
CDR3 length: 15
clone size: once
V gene: TRBV5-1
J gene: TRBJ2-7
CDR3 DNA: TGCGCCAGCAGCAGAGGGACAGGGGGCTACTACGAGCAGTACTTC
CDR3 protein: CASSRGTGGYYEQYF

D gene: -
CDR3 length: 15
clone size: -
V gene: TRBV7-2
J gene: TRBJ2-1
CDR3 DNA: TGTGCCAGCAGCTTAGCGTGGTTATACTACAATGAGCAGTTCTTC
CDR3 protein: CASSLAWLYYNEQFF

D gene: TRBD2
CDR3 length: 18
clone size: -
V gene: TRBV28
J gene: TRBJ2-3
CDR3 DNA: TGTGCCAGCAGTTTAAATTGGGGTAGCGGGACTGACTCAGATACGCAGTATTTT
CDR3 protein: CASSLNWGSGTDSDTQYF

D gene: -
CDR3 length: 14
clone size: -
V gene: TRBV7-2
J gene: TRBJ1-2
CDR3 DNA: TGTGCCAGCAGCCACAGACAGTCGTTCTATGGCTACACCTTC
CDR3 protein: CASSHRQSFYGYTF

D gene: -
CDR3 length: 17
clone size: -
V gene: TRBV18
J gene: TRBJ2-5
CDR3 DNA: TGTGCCAGCTCACCACCGCATAGCTCAGGGAACGAAGAGACCCAGTACTTC
CDR3 protein: CASSPPHSSGNEETQYF

D gene: TRBD2
CDR3 length: 14
clone size: -
V gene: TRBV5-1
J gene: TRBJ2-4
CDR3 DNA: TGCGCCAGCAGCGTGACGGGAGGGGAAAACATTCAGTACTTC
CDR3 protein: CASSVTGGENIQYF

D gene: TRBD2
CDR3 length: 17
clone size: once
V gene: TRBV7-7
J gene: TRBJ2-2
CDR3 DNA: TGTGCCAGCAGCAGAAGGGTTATAGCGGGGGATACCGGGGAGCTGTTTTTT
CDR3 protein: CASSRRVIAGDTGELFF

D gene: TRBD1
CDR3 length: 13
clone size: -
V gene: TRBV5-1
J gene: TRBJ1-5
CDR3 DNA: TGCGCCAGCAGCGCACAGGGGAGCGGGCCCCAGCATTTT
CDR3 protein: CASSAQGSGPQHF

D gene: -
CDR3 length: 12
clone size: -
V gene: TRBV5-4
J gene: TRBJ2-1
CDR3 DNA: TGTGCCAGCAGCCAACGGGACAGCGGGGAACTCTTC
CDR3 protein: CASSQRDSGELF

D gene: -
CDR3 length: 12
clone size: once
V gene: TRBV19
J gene: TRBJ2-5
CDR3 DNA: TGTGCCAGTAGTCAGGGGCGAGAGACCCAGTACTTC
CDR3 protein: CASSQGRETQYF

D gene: TRBD2
CDR3 length: 14
clone size: -
V gene: TRBV28
J gene: TRBJ2-3
CDR3 DNA: TGTGCCACCAGGGGACTAGCGAGCACAGATACGCAGTATTTT
CDR3 protein: CATRGLASTDTQYF

D gene: TRBD1
CDR3 length: 16
clone size: -
V gene: TRBV18
J gene: TRBJ1-3
CDR3 DNA: TGTGCCAGCTCACAAGCTGGGACAGGGGTCGGAAACACCATATATTTT
CDR3 protein: CASSQAGTGVGNTIYF

D gene: -
CDR3 length: 17
clone size: -
V gene: TRBV11-2
J gene: TRBJ2-1
CDR3 DNA: TGTGCCAGCAGCTCGAGCATGGCGGCCGGCTCCTACAATGAGCAGTTCTTC
CDR3 protein: CASSSSMAAGSYNEQFF

D gene: -
CDR3 length: 14
clone size: -
V gene: TRBV5-5
J gene: TRBJ1-2
CDR3 DNA: TGTGCCAGCAGCTTGCGGACAGCTAACTATGGCTACACCTTC
CDR3 protein: CASSLRTANYGYTF

D gene: TRBD1
CDR3 length: 14
clone size: -
V gene: TRBV29-1
J gene: TRBJ1-1
CDR3 DNA: TGCAGCGCCCCGGGACAGGGGGGGAACACTGAAGCTTTCTTT
CDR3 protein: CSAPGQGGNTEAFF

D gene: TRBD1
CDR3 length: 15
clone size: -
V gene: TRBV25-1
J gene: TRBJ2-7
CDR3 DNA: TGTGCCAGCAGCATCGGACAGGGGGTTACCTACGAGCAGTACTTC
CDR3 protein: CASSIGQGVTYEQYF

D gene: -
CDR3 length: 15
clone size: -
V gene: TRBV5-1
J gene: TRBJ2-5
CDR3 DNA: TGCGCCAGCAGCTTATATTCTCGGGGGCAGGAGACCCAGTACTTC
CDR3 protein: CASSLYSRGQETQYF

D gene: TRBD1
CDR3 length: 14
clone size: -
V gene: TRBV28
J gene: TRBJ1-2
CDR3 DNA: TGTGCCAGCAGTTACTCACAGGGGGTTAGAGGCTACACCTTC
CDR3 protein: CASSYSQGVRGYTF

D gene: TRBD1
CDR3 length: 14
clone size: -
V gene: TRBV7-9
J gene: TRBJ2-2
CDR3 DNA: TGTGCCAGCAGACGTAGACAGGGGCGCGGGGAGCTGTTTTTT
CDR3 protein: CASRRRQGRGELFF

D gene: TRBD2
CDR3 length: 16
clone size: -
V gene: TRBV4-2
J gene: TRBJ2-1
CDR3 DNA: TGTGCCAGCAGCGGGTCGGGAGGGAGCTCCTACAATGAGCAGTTCTTC
CDR3 protein: CASSGSGGSSYNEQFF

D gene: -
CDR3 length: 11
clone size: -
V gene: TRBV30
J gene: TRBJ2-7
CDR3 DNA: TGTGCCTGGAGTCCCCCTGGGGAGCAGTACTTC
CDR3 protein: CAWSPPGEQYF

D gene: TRBD1
CDR3 length: 12
clone size: -
V gene: TRBV30
J gene: TRBJ1-4
CDR3 DNA: TGTGCCTGGAGTCAGGGGGCCGAAAAACTGTTTTTT
CDR3 protein: CAWSQGAEKLFF

D gene: -
CDR3 length: 15
clone size: once
V gene: TRBV18
J gene: TRBJ1-1
CDR3 DNA: TGTGCCAGCTCAGCGACAGGCCCAGGGAGCACTGAAGCTTTCTTT
CDR3 protein: CASSATGPGSTEAFF

D gene: -
CDR3 length: 19
clone size: -
V gene: TRBV18
J gene: TRBJ1-4
CDR3 DNA: TGTGCCAGCTCACCAATCGGGAGACAGGCATCTGCAACTAATGAAAAACTGTTTTTT
CDR3 protein: CASSPIGRQASATNEKLFF

D gene: -
CDR3 length: 13
clone size: few
V gene: TRBV5-1
J gene: TRBJ1-4
CDR3 DNA: TGCGCCAGCAGCCCTCTGGGGGCAGAAAAACTGTTTTTT
CDR3 protein: CASSPLGAEKLFF

D gene: -
CDR3 length: 15
clone size: -
V gene: TRBV15
J gene: TRBJ1-3
CDR3 DNA: TGTGCCACCAGCACCGTTACCTCATCTGGAAACACCATATATTTT
CDR3 protein: CATSTVTSSGNTIYF

D gene: -
CDR3 length: 15
clone size: -
V gene: TRBV7-9
J gene: TRBJ1-3
CDR3 DNA: TGTGCCAGCAGCTTGACAGGAGTAGGGGGAAACACCATATATTTT
CDR3 protein: CASSLTGVGGNTIYF

D gene: -
CDR3 length: 16
clone size: -
V gene: TRBV6-8
J gene: TRBJ1-5
CDR3 DNA: TGTGCCAGCAGTTGCGGGATCACCACGGGCAATCAGCCCCAGCATTTT
CDR3 protein: CASSCGITTGNQPQHF

D gene: -
CDR3 length: 13
clone size: -
V gene: TRBV7-6
J gene: TRBJ1-1
CDR3 DNA: TGTGCCAGCAGCCGCGGACCGAACACTGAAGCTTTCTTT
CDR3 protein: CASSRGPNTEAFF

D gene: TRBD1
CDR3 length: 14
clone size: -
V gene: TRBV6-4
J gene: TRBJ1-5
CDR3 DNA: TGTGCCAGCAGCCAACAGACAGGGGATCAGCCCCAGCATTTT
CDR3 protein: CASSQQTGDQPQHF

D gene: TRBD1
CDR3 length: 15
clone size: -
V gene: TRBV19
J gene: TRBJ1-2
CDR3 DNA: TGTGCCAGTAGTCCCGGGACAGCAACTAACTATGGCTACACCTTC
CDR3 protein: CASSPGTATNYGYTF

D gene: -
CDR3 length: 16
clone size: -
V gene: TRBV6-5
J gene: TRBJ2-1
CDR3 DNA: TGTGCCAGCAGTTACGGACGCCCCCCACCCCGCAATGAGCAGTTCTTC
CDR3 protein: CASSYGRPPPRNEQFF

D gene: TRBD1
CDR3 length: 14
clone size: -
V gene: TRBV5-4
J gene: TRBJ2-5
CDR3 DNA: TGTGCCAGCAGCTTGGGCAGGGGGCAAGAGACCCAGTACTTC
CDR3 protein: CASSLGRGQETQYF

D gene: -
CDR3 length: 12
clone size: -
V gene: TRBV18
J gene: TRBJ2-7
CDR3 DNA: TGTGCCAGCTCACCACCTGGAAGCGAGCAGTACTTC
CDR3 protein: CASSPPGSEQYF

D gene: TRBD2
CDR3 length: 16
clone size: -
V gene: TRBV7-6
J gene: TRBJ2-3
CDR3 DNA: TGTGCCAGCAGCCGTGGGGCGGGAGACATCACAGATACGCAGTATTTT
CDR3 protein: CASSRGAGDITDTQYF

D gene: -
CDR3 length: 13
clone size: -
V gene: TRBV5-1
J gene: TRBJ2-7
CDR3 DNA: TGCGCCAGCAGCCTGGGACTTGACTACGAGCAGTACTTC
CDR3 protein: CASSLGLDYEQYF

D gene: -
CDR3 length: 16
clone size: -
V gene: TRBV10-1
J gene: TRBJ2-1
CDR3 DNA: TGCGCCAGCAGTTACAAAGCGGCAAGCCCCTACAATGAGCAGTTCTTC
CDR3 protein: CASSYKAASPYNEQFF

D gene: TRBD1
CDR3 length: 17
clone size: once
V gene: TRBV5-1
J gene: TRBJ1-2
CDR3 DNA: TGCGCCAGCAGCATATCCACCGTCGGGACAGGGAGTAGGGGCTACACCTTC
CDR3 protein: CASSISTVGTGSRGYTF

D gene: -
CDR3 length: 14
clone size: -
V gene: TRBV7-3
J gene: TRBJ2-5
CDR3 DNA: TGTGCCAGCAGCCAGGGACACCAAGCGGAGACCCAGTACTTC
CDR3 protein: CASSQGHQAETQYF

D gene: TRBD2
CDR3 length: 16
clone size: -
V gene: TRBV7-2
J gene: TRBJ2-3
CDR3 DNA: TGTGCCAGCAGCTTGGGGGCGGGAGGTAGGGCAGATACGCAGTATTTT
CDR3 protein: CASSLGAGGRADTQYF

D gene: -
CDR3 length: 14
clone size: -
V gene: TRBV5-1
J gene: TRBJ2-2
CDR3 DNA: TGCGCCAGCAGCTGGGCGGGAAACACCGGGGAGCTGTTTTTT
CDR3 protein: CASSWAGNTGELFF

D gene: -
CDR3 length: 13
clone size: -
V gene: TRBV5-1
J gene: TRBJ1-1
CDR3 DNA: TGCGCCAGCAGCTTGGCCTTGCAGGGTGAAGCTTTCTTT
CDR3 protein: CASSLALQGEAFF

D gene: -
CDR3 length: 20
clone size: -
V gene: TRBV13
J gene: TRBJ2-3
CDR3 DNA: TGTGCCAGCAGTCGGACAGATACATGGCTAGTGTTGGGGAGGACAGATACGCAGTATTTT
CDR3 protein: CASSRTDTWLVLGRTDTQYF

D gene: -
CDR3 length: 14
clone size: -
V gene: TRBV28
J gene: TRBJ2-7
CDR3 DNA: TGTGCCAGCAGGACCGCGGGGAACTCCTACGAGCAGTACTTC
CDR3 protein: CASRTAGNSYEQYF

D gene: TRBD1
CDR3 length: 14
clone size: -
V gene: TRBV5-1
J gene: TRBJ2-7
CDR3 DNA: TGCGCCAGCAGCCCCGGGACAGGGACATACGAGCAGTACTTC
CDR3 protein: CASSPGTGTYEQYF

D gene: TRBD2
CDR3 length: 15
clone size: -
V gene: TRBV7-8
J gene: TRBJ2-7
CDR3 DNA: TGTGCCAGCAGCTTAGGGGGACTAGCTCTCCACGAGCAGTACTTC
CDR3 protein: CASSLGGLALHEQYF

D gene: TRBD1
CDR3 length: 17
clone size: -
V gene: TRBV30
J gene: TRBJ2-5
CDR3 DNA: TGTGCCTGGAGCTGGCGGTTCGGGGACAGGGGCCAAGAGACCCAGTACTTC
CDR3 protein: CAWSWRFGDRGQETQYF

D gene: -
CDR3 length: 14
clone size: -
V gene: TRBV4-3
J gene: TRBJ2-7
CDR3 DNA: TGCGCCAGCAGCCTTCGAACTGGACCCTACGAGCAGTACTTC
CDR3 protein: CASSLRTGPYEQYF

D gene: -
CDR3 length: 12
clone size: -
V gene: TRBV6-5
J gene: TRBJ2-1
CDR3 DNA: TGTGCCAGCAGTCTCGATCGGAATGAGCAGTTCTTC
CDR3 protein: CASSLDRNEQFF

D gene: -
CDR3 length: 16
clone size: -
V gene: TRBV2
J gene: TRBJ1-3
CDR3 DNA: TGTGCCAGCATTCAGGTCGGGACGGGCTCTGGAAACACCATATATTTT
CDR3 protein: CASIQVGTGSGNTIYF

D gene: TRBD1
CDR3 length: 16
clone size: -
V gene: TRBV15
J gene: TRBJ1-2
CDR3 DNA: TGTGCCACCAGCGTGAACCGGGACAGGGGGGACTATGGCTACACCTTC
CDR3 protein: CATSVNRDRGDYGYTF

D gene: TRBD1
CDR3 length: 14
clone size: few
V gene: TRBV19
J gene: TRBJ1-2
CDR3 DNA: TGTGCCAGTTTTTTGACAGGGGGCGCACAGGGCTACACCTTC
CDR3 protein: CASFLTGGAQGYTF

D gene: -
CDR3 length: 18
clone size: -
V gene: TRBV7-2
J gene: TRBJ2-4
CDR3 DNA: TGTGCCAGCAGCTTAGTCATGGGGGATATCGTACCCAAAAACATTCAGTACTTC
CDR3 protein: CASSLVMGDIVPKNIQYF